The 31 T cell receptor beta chains given below trace back to one sample, sequenced in a study of T-cell reconstitution after alpha-beta-depleted transplantation in children. The TCRbeta library incorporated unique molecular identifiers. A single record per CDR3 protein comes from TCRdb applying MiXCR to the PCR reads. The sample includes under 450,000 distinct CDR3 sequences, 10% to 15% of them seen just once. Source: PBMCs, taken from the stem cell graft. The receptor source for this set is a human donor who donated a stem cell graft to a child with Fanconi anemia.

This clonotype was counted ten times or more. V and J are TRBV12-3 or TRBV12-4 and TRBJ1-6, with 9 bases fitting TRBD1. There are 15 residues in the CDR3. Germline trimming cut 3 bases from V and 8 bases from J; bases unmatched to any gene: 5. The DNA of the CDR3 is TGTGCCAGCAGTTTGGACAGGGGTTTCGATTCACCCCTCCACTTT. It specifies CASSLDRGFDSPLHF.

In this sample, this clonotype turned up a few times. The rearrangement links TRBV19 to TRBJ2-7; 9 nucleotides agree with TRBD1. Looked up from germline, CDR1 is LNHDA and CDR2 is SQIVND (reference sequence). The trim removed 5 bases at V and 7 bases at J, leaving 3 bases unmatched. This CDR3 is built from 12 residues. CDR3 protein: CASSRDRDEQYV. CDR3 nucleotides: TGTGCCAGTAGTCGGGACAGGGATGAGCAGTACGTC.

The gene calls are TRBV6-1 and TRBJ1-2; unclear D gene. In germline, CDR1 is MNHNS, CDR2 SASEGT. The length of the CDR3 is 13 residues. Trimming pared 6 bases from V and 4 bases from J, leaving 12 bases between. The CDR3 DNA sequence: TGTGCCAGCAGAAACACGTCCCTCTATGGCTACACCTTC. As protein: CASRNTSLYGYTF.

This clonotype was seen once. A much bigger clone sits one base away, suggesting this may be a read error. This chain connects TRBV14 to TRBJ1-2, with TRBD1 as a possible D gene (6 bases). CDR1 is SGHDN, CDR2 FVKESK, per germline. CDR3 length: 14 residues. Trimming left V 4 bases short and J 10 bases short, with 19 bases between. As DNA, the CDR3 is TGTGCCAGCAGCCCGACCGGGACACGGGATTCCTACACCTTC. Amino acids: CASSPTGTRDSYTF.

This clonotype showed up just a few times. The rearrangement links TRBV12-3 or TRBV12-4 to TRBJ2-3; no definite D call. The CDR3 totals 14 residues. Trimming cost V 3 bases and J 4 bases, with 11 bases left between them. The CDR3 DNA reads as TGTGCCAGCAGTTTGTTCCAGAAAGCAGATACGCAGTATTTT. It is translated as CASSLFQKADTQYF.

There are many counts of this clonotype. V and J are TRBV5-5 and TRBJ2-1; 7 bases are a match to TRBD1. This CDR3 spans 14 amino acids. Germline values: CDR1 SGHKS, CDR2 YYEKEE (reference sequence). Unmatched junction bases numbered 8, after V lost 5 bases and J lost 6 bases. CDR3 bases: TGTGCCAGCAGTCAGACAGGGTCTTCCAATGAGCAGTTCTTC. It specifies CASSQTGSSNEQFF.

This clonotype has just a few counts. The V and J genes are TRBV11-2 and TRBJ1-3; a possible D gene is TRBD1 (6 bases). Trimming pared 3 bases from V and 0 bases from J, leaving 12 bases between. Germline CDR1 and CDR2: SGHAT and FQNNGV. This CDR3 has 16 residues. The CDR3 spells CASSLRGVTSGNTIYF. In DNA form, the CDR3 reads TGTGCCAGCAGCTTGAGGGGGGTAACCTCTGGAAACACCATATATTTT.

This rearrangement joins TRBV6-2 or TRBV6-3 to TRBJ2-3; unclear D gene. The CDR3 extends over 14 amino acids. CDR1 MNHEY and CDR2 SVGEGT come from the germline V gene. V lost 4 bases, J lost 6 bases, and 14 bases lay in between. The DNA for the CDR3 is TGTGCCAGCAGTTCGGTCGGTGTTCGGGATACGCAGTATTTT. This codes for CASSSVGVRDTQYF.

This clonotype was seen ten or more times. The CDR3 DNA reads TGCGCCAGCAGCCAAGACGGGGGGCGTGGGGCCAACGTCCTGACTTTC. Its translation is CASSQDGGRGANVLTF. This chain links TRBV4-3 with TRBJ2-6; D is possibly TRBD2 (7 bases). This CDR3 spans 16 amino acids. The V and J ends lost 0 bases and 3 bases respectively, with 9 bases between them. From germline, CDR1 is LGHNA and CDR2 YSLEER.

The chain is built from TRBV7-8 and TRBJ2-7, with unresolved D. Trimming removed 4 bases from V and 0 bases from J, with 7 bases in between. Germline CDR1 is SGHVS and CDR2 is FQNEAQ. This CDR3 contains 13 residues. The CDR3 DNA reads TGTGCCAGCAGCTGGGTCCCCTCCTACGAGCAGTACTTC. This codes for CASSWVPSYEQYF.

This clonotype was detected ten times or more. V gene TRBV5-5 combines with J gene TRBJ1-1; tentative D call: TRBD1 (5 bases). This CDR3 has 16 residues. V dropped 1 base and J dropped 3 bases, with 16 bases sitting between them. CDR1 SGHKS and CDR2 YYEKEE come from the germline V gene (reference sequence). CDR3 region: CASSLNLRGPDTEAFF. CDR3 in DNA: TGTGCCAGCAGCTTGAATTTGAGGGGCCCGGACACTGAAGCTTTCTTT.

This clonotype was observed a handful of times. The chain has TRBV20-1 and TRBJ1-1; perhaps TRBD1 as D (6 bases). V lost 6 bases to trimming and J lost 7 bases, with 12 bases between them. The CDR3 contains 11 residues. The germline V gene has CDR1 DFQATT and CDR2 SNEGSKA (reference sequence). The DNA for the CDR3 is TGCAGTGCCTTGAAACAGGGTGAAGCTTTCTTT. Its translation is CSALKQGEAFF.

The V call is TRBV5-6, the J call TRBJ2-3, with TRBD1 matching 7 bases. Germline CDR1 and CDR2: SGHDT and YYEEEE. The CDR3 consists of 15 residues. With V trimmed by 4 bases and J by 4 bases, 9 bases remained unmatched. Here the CDR3 DNA reads TGTGCCAGCAGCCTGCTTTCCCAGGGGGCAGATACGCAGTATTTT. This codes for CASSLLSQGADTQYF.

The gene calls are TRBV3-1 and TRBJ2-1, with D unresolved. The V and J ends lost 0 bases and 4 bases respectively, with 7 bases between them. Germline CDR1 and CDR2: LGHDT and YNNKEL (reference sequence). This CDR3 is 14 amino acids long. CDR3 sequence (DNA): TGTGCCAGCAGCCAAGATTCTAGGTACAATGAGCAGTTCTTC. Translating it yields CASSQDSRYNEQFF.

This clonotype was seen many times. The V call is TRBV29-1, the J call TRBJ2-3; 7 nucleotides match TRBD2. The length of the CDR3 is 15 residues. The V gene's germline CDR1 is SQVTM and CDR2 ANQGSEA. Trimming at V came to 7 bases and at J to 4 bases, leaving 14 bases not matched to a gene. The CDR3 DNA reads as TGCAGCGACGGTCGGCTAAGCGGGGTGGCAGATACGCAGTATTTT. It encodes CSDGRLSGVADTQYF.

The chain combines TRBV2 with TRBJ1-1, with D maybe TRBD1 (5 bases). Trimming pared 8 bases from V and 6 bases from J, leaving 13 bases between. This CDR3 has 12 residues. The germline CDR1 and CDR2 sequences are SNHLY and FYNNEI. The CDR3 sequence is CASGTETPEAFF. CDR3 bases: TGTGCCAGCGGGACGGAGACTCCTGAAGCTTTCTTT.

The rearrangement links TRBV29-1 to TRBJ2-1, with 7 positions matching TRBD1. CDR3 length: 14 residues. The V gene's germline CDR1 is SQVTM and CDR2 ANQGSEA. With V trimmed by 6 bases and J by 8 bases, 13 bases remained unmatched. CDR3 loop: CSVPHFDRVDEQFF. For the CDR3, the DNA is TGCAGCGTGCCCCATTTCGACAGGGTTGATGAGCAGTTCTTC.

In nucleotides, the CDR3 is TGCAGCGTTGATGGGAGAGGGAAAGGAAATGGCTACACCTTC. Translated: CSVDGRGKGNGYTF. The rearrangement uses TRBV29-1 and TRBJ1-2, with D hard to call. The CDR3 consists of 14 residues. V gave up 3 bases and J gave up 6 bases, with 17 bases separating them. Germline-derived CDR1 and CDR2 are SQVTM and ANQGSEA.

In this sample, this clonotype turned up a few times. The gene calls are TRBV7-9 and TRBJ2-5; D possibly corresponds to TRBD1 (5 bases). V was trimmed by 2 bases and J by 4 bases, leaving 17 bases between them. Germline-derived CDR1 and CDR2 are SEHNR and FQNEAQ (reference sequence). This CDR3 is 16 amino acids long. CDR3 region: CASSLMGQVARETQYF. Here the CDR3 DNA reads TGTGCCAGCAGCTTAATGGGGCAGGTGGCGAGAGAGACCCAGTACTTC.

This clonotype is judged medium-sized. The chain combines TRBV5-1 with TRBJ2-1; a possible D gene is TRBD1 (5 bases). The CDR3 is 14 amino acids. The germline CDR1 and CDR2 sequences are SGHRS and YFSETQ. Trimming removed 4 bases at V and 5 bases at J, with 13 bases between. The CDR3 bases are TGCGCCAGCAGCCAGGCCGGACACAACAATGAGCAGTTCTTC. Translated, it gives CASSQAGHNNEQFF.

This chain uses TRBV7-2 with TRBJ2-3, with 13 bases identical to TRBD2. Germline CDR1 and CDR2: SGHTA and FQGNSA. The CDR3 spans 16 residues. Unmatched junction bases numbered 6, after V lost 3 bases and J lost 6 bases. CDR3 coding DNA: TGTGCCAGCAGCTTCCAGACTAGCGGGGGGCCGGATACGCAGTATTTT. Translated: CASSFQTSGGPDTQYF. The full variable domain, with the rest looked up from reference TRBV7-2 and TRBJ2-3, is GAGVSQSPSNKVTEKGKDVELRCDPISGHTALYWYRQSLGQGLEFLIYFQGNSAPDKSGLPSDRFSAERTGGSVSTLTIQRTQQEDSAVYLCASSFQTSGGPDTQYFGPGTRLTVL.

This clonotype showed up just a few times. The V call is TRBV20-1, the J call TRBJ2-3, with TRBD2 matching 9 bases. With V trimmed by 6 bases and J by 8 bases, 21 bases remained unmatched. This CDR3 comprises 17 residues. Germline loops: CDR1 DFQATT, CDR2 SNEGSKA (reference sequence). The CDR3 nucleotides read TGCAGTGCAGTCCCCGTTAGCGGGAGTTTCGGTTTGGGTACGCAGTATTTT. Amino acids: CSAVPVSGSFGLGTQYF.

This clonotype was seen more than once but under ten times. The chain combines TRBV4-3 with TRBJ2-3; 11 positions match TRBD2. Germline V gene data show CDR1 as LGHNA and CDR2 as YSLEER. The CDR3 extends over 16 amino acids. Trimming at V came to 2 bases and at J to 6 bases, leaving 7 bases not matched to a gene. The CDR3 region is CASSQFSGGATDTQYF. The DNA for the CDR3 is TGCGCCAGCAGCCAATTTAGCGGGGGGGCTACCGATACGCAGTATTTT.

The sample holds many counts of this clonotype. The chain carries TRBV5-1 and TRBJ2-1, with 7 bases identical to TRBD1. This CDR3 has 12 residues. V shed 4 bases and J 8 bases; nucleotides not matched to a gene: 3. Germline V gene data show CDR1 as SGHRS and CDR2 as YFSETQ. Here the CDR3 DNA reads TGCGCCAGCAGCCCCGACAGGGATGAGCAGTTCTTC. This codes for CASSPDRDEQFF. Filled out from reference TRBV5-1 and TRBJ2-1, the complete variable domain reads KAGVTQTPRYLIKTRGQQVTLSCSPISGHRSVSWYQQTPGQGLQFLFEYFSETQRNKGNFPGRFSGRQFSNSRSEMNVSTLELGDSALYLCASSPDRDEQFFGPGTRLTVL.

This clonotype was picked up a small number of times. This chain uses TRBV7-2 with TRBJ2-3; D is unresolved. There are 14 residues in the CDR3. Per germline, CDR1 SGHTA and CDR2 FQGNSA. Trimming stripped 3 bases from V and 1 base from J, with 8 bases between. The CDR3 DNA follows: TGTGCCAGCAGCTTTCGACCTCGCACAGATACGCAGTATTTT. Its translation: CASSFRPRTDTQYF.

This clonotype appeared a few times. The chain employs TRBV20-1 and TRBJ2-3; D perhaps matches TRBD2 (6 bases). Germline V gene data show CDR1 as DFQATT and CDR2 as SNEGSKA (reference sequence). Trimming stripped 3 bases from V and 0 bases from J, with 16 bases between. This CDR3 is built from 16 residues. The CDR3 sequence: CSASGGRTLSTDTQYF. The CDR3 nucleotides read TGCAGTGCTAGCGGGGGTCGAACCCTAAGCACAGATACGCAGTATTTT.

The DNA for the CDR3 is TGTGCCAGCACGCTCCGGGGGACCTATGAAAAACTGTTTTTT. Its translation is CASTLRGTYEKLFF. V is TRBV2 and J is TRBJ1-4; maybe TRBD1 (5 bases). CDR1 is SNHLY and CDR2 is FYNNEI in the germline V gene. CDR3 length: 14 amino acids. The V end was cut by 7 bases, the J end by 6 bases, with 15 bases between.

This clonotype was seen only once. This rearrangement joins TRBV11-2 to TRBJ2-7; TRBD2 might be the D (5 bases). This CDR3 has 13 amino acids. Germline loops: CDR1 SGHAT, CDR2 FQNNGV. V lost 5 bases and J lost 7, with 15 bases in between. CDR3 DNA: TGTGCCAGCAGCCTGGACTGGGTGGGGGAGCAGTACTTC. Protein sequence: CASSLDWVGEQYF.

This clonotype was detected many times. This chain connects TRBV9 to TRBJ2-3; 8 bases map to TRBD1. CDR1 is SGDLS, CDR2 YYNGEE, per germline. With V trimmed by 1 base and J by 2 bases, 0 bases remained unmatched. CDR3 size: 14 residues. The CDR3, as DNA: TGTGCCAGCAGCGTACAGGGGGCCACAGATACGCAGTATTTT. It is translated as CASSVQGATDTQYF.

The table lists this clonotype with a few counts. This chain connects TRBV20-1 to TRBJ2-3, with D possibly TRBD2 on 6 matching bases. There are 14 residues in the CDR3. CDR1 is DFQATT and CDR2 is SNEGSKA in the germline V gene (reference sequence). V lost 3 bases and J 2 bases, leaving 12 bases between the germline ends. This CDR3 reads CSARGGLSTDTQYF. CDR3 DNA sequence: TGCAGTGCTAGGGGGGGACTCTCCACAGATACGCAGTATTTT.

This clonotype was seen a handful of times. The chain is built from TRBV6-2 or TRBV6-3 and TRBJ2-5, with D possibly being TRBD1 or TRBD2 (7 bases each). Germline CDR1 is MNHEY and CDR2 is SVGEGT. V lost 7 bases, J lost 4 bases, and 16 bases lay in between. The CDR3 has 14 amino acids. CDR3 sequence reads: CASTLRRGGETQYF. The CDR3 region has the DNA TGTGCCAGCACCTTACGCAGGGGGGGAGAGACCCAGTACTTC.